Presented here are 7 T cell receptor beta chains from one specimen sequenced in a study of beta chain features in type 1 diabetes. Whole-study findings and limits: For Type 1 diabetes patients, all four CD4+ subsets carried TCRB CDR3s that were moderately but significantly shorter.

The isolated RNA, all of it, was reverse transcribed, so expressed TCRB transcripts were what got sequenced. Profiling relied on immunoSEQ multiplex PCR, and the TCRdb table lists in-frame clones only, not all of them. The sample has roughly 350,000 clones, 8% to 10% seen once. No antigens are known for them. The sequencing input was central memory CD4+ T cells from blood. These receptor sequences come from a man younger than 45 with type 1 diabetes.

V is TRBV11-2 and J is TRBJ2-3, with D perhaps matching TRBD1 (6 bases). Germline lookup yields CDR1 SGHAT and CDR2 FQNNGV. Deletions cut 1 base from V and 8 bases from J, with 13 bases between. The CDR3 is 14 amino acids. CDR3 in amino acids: CASSLGGQSGTQYF. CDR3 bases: TGTGCCAGCAGCTTAGGGGGACAATCGGGTACGCAGTATTTT.

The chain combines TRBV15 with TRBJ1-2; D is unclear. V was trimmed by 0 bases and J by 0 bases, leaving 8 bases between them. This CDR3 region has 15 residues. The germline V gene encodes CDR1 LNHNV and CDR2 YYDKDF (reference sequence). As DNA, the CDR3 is TGTGCCACCAGCAGAGATAGGGTTTCTAACTATGGCTACACCTTC. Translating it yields CATSRDRVSNYGYTF. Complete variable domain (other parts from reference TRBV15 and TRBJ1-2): DAMVIQNPRYQVTQFGKPVTLSCSQTLNHNVMYWYQQKSSQAPKLLFHYYDKDFNNEADTPDNFQSRRPNTSFCFLDIRSPGLGDTAMYLCATSRDRVSNYGYTFGSGTRLTVV.

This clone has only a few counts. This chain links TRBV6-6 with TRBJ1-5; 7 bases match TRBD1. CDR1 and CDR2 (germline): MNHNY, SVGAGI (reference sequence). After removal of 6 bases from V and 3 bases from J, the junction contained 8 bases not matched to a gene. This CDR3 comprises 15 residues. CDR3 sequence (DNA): TGTGCCAGCAGCGCTCAGACAGGGACCAATCAGCCCCAGCATTTT. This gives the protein CASSAQTGTNQPQHF.

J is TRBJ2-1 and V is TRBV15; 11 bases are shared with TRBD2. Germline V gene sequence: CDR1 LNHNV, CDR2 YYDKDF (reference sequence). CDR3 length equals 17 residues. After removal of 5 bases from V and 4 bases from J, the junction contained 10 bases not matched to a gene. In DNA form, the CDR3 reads TGTGCCACCAGCTCCCTAACCGGGACTAGCGGTTACAATGAGCAGTTCTTC. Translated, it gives CATSSLTGTSGYNEQFF. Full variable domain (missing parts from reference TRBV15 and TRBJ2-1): DAMVIQNPRYQVTQFGKPVTLSCSQTLNHNVMYWYQQKSSQAPKLLFHYYDKDFNNEADTPDNFQSRRPNTSFCFLDIRSPGLGDTAMYLCATSSLTGTSGYNEQFFGPGTRLTVL.

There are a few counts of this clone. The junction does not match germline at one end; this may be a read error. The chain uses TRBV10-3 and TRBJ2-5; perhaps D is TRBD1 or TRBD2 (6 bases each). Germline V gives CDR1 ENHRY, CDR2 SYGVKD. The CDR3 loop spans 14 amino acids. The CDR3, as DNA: TGTGCCAGCAGTGAGGGGGACTTCGGGGAGACCCAGTACTTC. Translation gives CASSEGDFGETQYF.

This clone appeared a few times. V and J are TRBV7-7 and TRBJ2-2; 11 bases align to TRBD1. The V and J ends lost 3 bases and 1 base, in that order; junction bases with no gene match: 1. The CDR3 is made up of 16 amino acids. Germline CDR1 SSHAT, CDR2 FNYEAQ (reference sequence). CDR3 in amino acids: CASSFGTGGNTGELFF. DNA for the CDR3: TGTGCCAGCAGCTTCGGGACAGGGGGGAACACCGGGGAGCTGTTTTTT.

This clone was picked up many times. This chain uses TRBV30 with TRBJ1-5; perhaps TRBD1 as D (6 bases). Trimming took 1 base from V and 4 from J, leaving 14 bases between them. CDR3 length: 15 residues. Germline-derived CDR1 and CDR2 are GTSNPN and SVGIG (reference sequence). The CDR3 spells CAWSGGTKGNQPQHF. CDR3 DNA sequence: TGTGCCTGGAGTGGCGGGACAAAGGGAAATCAGCCCCAGCATTTT. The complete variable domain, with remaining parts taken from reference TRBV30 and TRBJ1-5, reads SQTIHQWPATLVQPVGSPLSLECTVEGTSNPNLYWYRQAAGRGLQLLFYSVGIGQISSEVPQNLSASRPQDRQFILSSKKLLLSDSGFYLCAWSGGTKGNQPQHFGDGTRLSIL.